This TCR beta chain stems from a study of blood T cell repertoires in COVID-19. Overall study: Sources were T cells, B-cell-depleted T cells, or PBMCs; the material itself was cDNA or gDNA.

This clone was counted a single time. The CDR3 runs 14 residues. Germline V gene data show CDR1 as LGHDT and CDR2 as YNNKEL (reference sequence). Trimming pared 4 bases from V and 4 bases from J, leaving 14 bases between. In the source study's methods: Nucleated cell counts were estimated from reference gene primer amplification. The assay was immunoSEQ multiplex PCR, and TCRdb's table has in-frame clones only and misses some. Clone size and V and J calls were adopted from that table, with D and trimming inferred from the DNA. The profile shows about 62,000 clones, 80% to 90% of them singletons. Sequenced sample: peripheral blood. V and J are TRBV3-1 (or the pseudogene TRBV3-2) and TRBJ2-7; D might be TRBD2 (5 bases). The sequence derives from a woman aged 55-75 years with COVID-19, enrolled during active disease. The CDR3 region is CASSRYGMVYEQYF. The CDR3 coding sequence is TGTGCCAGCAGCCGATACGGGATGGTGTACGAGCAGTACTTC.